The rows below give T cell receptor beta chains drawn from one sample of a study of human T cells and chemical hapten exposure. Via MiXCR, TCRdb re-called the RACE reads, giving one row per CDR3 protein. The sample shows approximately 82,000 distinct CDR3 sequences, around 6.7% of them seen only once. Here the sequenced sample was whole blood, taken in connection with sensitization to the hapten diphenylcyclopropenone (DPC). Source of these receptors: a young woman with alopecia areata. Some clones in this sample may be carry-over from other donors' samples. Both conserved end residues are part of each CDR3. A D gene is named only where the DNA matches it firmly. Size values are once, few and many counts, or a class for expanded clones, and some rows have none.

j_call: TRBJ2-7; v_call: TRBV3-1; d_call: .; clone_size: many; cdr3_aa: CASSAAYEQYF; cdr3_nt: TGTGCCAGCAGCGCAGCCTACGAGCAGTACTTC
j_call: TRBJ2-3; v_call: TRBV5-1; d_call: .; clone_size: .; cdr3_aa: CASSLDSGPLVVSTDTQYF; cdr3_nt: TGCGCCAGCAGCTTGGATTCTGGTCCCCTGGTTGTAAGCACAGATACGCAGTATTTT
j_call: TRBJ1-5; v_call: TRBV6-1; d_call: TRBD1; clone_size: many; cdr3_aa: CASSEDRPNQPQHF; cdr3_nt: TGTGCCAGCAGTGAGGACAGGCCGAATCAGCCCCAGCATTTT
j_call: TRBJ2-2; v_call: TRBV11-3; d_call: .; clone_size: .; cdr3_aa: CASSSSPTNTGELFF; cdr3_nt: TGTGCCAGCAGCTCGTCCCCCACGAACACCGGGGAGCTGTTTTTT
j_call: TRBJ2-2; v_call: TRBV3-1; d_call: TRBD1; clone_size: .; cdr3_aa: CASSQGGTGRTGELFF; cdr3_nt: TGTGCCAGCAGCCAAGGAGGGACAGGGCGCACCGGGGAGCTGTTTTTT
j_call: TRBJ1-2; v_call: TRBV4-1; d_call: .; clone_size: .; cdr3_aa: CASSPQQGANYGYTF; cdr3_nt: TGCGCCAGCAGCCCGCAACAGGGAGCTAACTATGGCTACACCTTC
j_call: TRBJ1-1; v_call: TRBV21-1; d_call: .; clone_size: .; cdr3_aa: CASSHKDRMNTEAFF; cdr3_nt: TGTGCCAGCAGCCACAAGGACAGGATGAACACTGAAGCTTTCTTT
j_call: TRBJ1-1; v_call: TRBV7-9; d_call: .; clone_size: .; cdr3_aa: CASSFSGVAEAFF; cdr3_nt: TGTGCCAGCAGCTTTTCTGGCGTGGCTGAAGCTTTCTTT
j_call: TRBJ2-7; v_call: TRBV3-1; d_call: .; clone_size: few; cdr3_aa: CASSGGKGSTYEQYF; cdr3_nt: TGTGCCAGCAGCGGGGGGAAGGGGTCGACCTACGAGCAGTACTTC
j_call: TRBJ2-7; v_call: TRBV30; d_call: .; clone_size: many; cdr3_aa: CAWSVRLYEQYF; cdr3_nt: TGTGCCTGGAGTGTCCGGCTCTACGAGCAGTACTTC
j_call: TRBJ2-3; v_call: TRBV5-6; d_call: TRBD2; clone_size: .; cdr3_aa: CASSPPGGASNTQYF; cdr3_nt: TGTGCCAGCAGCCCGCCCGGGGGGGCGTCAAACACGCAGTATTTT
j_call: TRBJ2-7; v_call: TRBV25-1; d_call: .; clone_size: many; cdr3_aa: CASRQGLAEQYF; cdr3_nt: TGTGCCAGCAGGCAGGGGTTAGCCGAGCAGTACTTC
j_call: TRBJ1-5; v_call: TRBV7-2; d_call: TRBD1; clone_size: few; cdr3_aa: CASSQGTGNQPQHF; cdr3_nt: TGTGCCAGCAGCCAGGGGACAGGCAATCAGCCCCAGCATTTT
j_call: TRBJ2-1; v_call: TRBV30; d_call: .; clone_size: many; cdr3_aa: CAWSQSYNEQFF; cdr3_nt: TGTGCCTGGAGTCAGAGTTACAATGAGCAGTTCTTC
j_call: TRBJ1-2; v_call: TRBV21-1; d_call: .; clone_size: .; cdr3_aa: CASRETGDDGYTF; cdr3_nt: TGTGCCAGCCGAGAGACAGGGGATGATGGCTACACCTTC
j_call: TRBJ1-1; v_call: TRBV7-3; d_call: .; clone_size: .; cdr3_aa: CASSLIGPVAGNTEAFF; cdr3_nt: TGTGCCAGCAGCTTAATCGGTCCGGTAGCGGGGAACACTGAAGCTTTCTTT
j_call: TRBJ1-1; v_call: TRBV6-1; d_call: .; clone_size: few; cdr3_aa: CASSEPWAGANTEAFF; cdr3_nt: TGTGCCAGCAGTGAACCGTGGGCAGGGGCGAACACTGAAGCTTTCTTT
j_call: TRBJ2-6; v_call: TRBV6-6; d_call: .; clone_size: many; cdr3_aa: CASSPGANVLTF; cdr3_nt: TGTGCCAGCAGTCCTGGGGCCAACGTCCTGACTTTC
j_call: TRBJ2-1; v_call: TRBV3-1; d_call: TRBD2; clone_size: many; cdr3_aa: CASSHQPSGGPNNEQFF; cdr3_nt: TGTGCCAGCAGCCATCAGCCTAGCGGGGGGCCTAACAATGAGCAGTTCTTC
j_call: TRBJ1-6; v_call: TRBV6-6; d_call: .; clone_size: .; cdr3_aa: CASSSPGNSPLHF; cdr3_nt: TGTGCCAGCAGTTCACCAGGGAATTCACCCCTCCACTTT
j_call: TRBJ2-5; v_call: TRBV3-1; d_call: TRBD2; clone_size: many; cdr3_aa: CASSQQTSGGRETQYF; cdr3_nt: TGTGCCAGCAGCCAACAAACTAGCGGGGGGCGAGAGACCCAGTACTTC
j_call: TRBJ1-6; v_call: TRBV2; d_call: .; clone_size: .; cdr3_aa: CASTLGQGSYSPLHF; cdr3_nt: TGTGCCAGCACCCTTGGCCAGGGGAGTTACTCACCCCTCCACTTT
j_call: TRBJ1-5; v_call: TRBV20-1; d_call: TRBD1; clone_size: .; cdr3_aa: CSASGRGLHQPQHF; cdr3_nt: TGCAGTGCTAGCGGCAGGGGGTTACATCAGCCCCAGCATTTT
j_call: TRBJ2-6; v_call: TRBV27; d_call: TRBD2; clone_size: many; cdr3_aa: CASTPRLREGTLSGANVLTF; cdr3_nt: TGTGCCAGCACCCCCCGTCTTAGGGAGGGAACCCTCTCTGGGGCCAACGTCCTGACTTTC
j_call: TRBJ1-6; v_call: TRBV27; d_call: .; clone_size: many; cdr3_aa: CASSLGGGGLHF; cdr3_nt: TGTGCCAGCAGTTTAGGGGGAGGGGGACTCCACTTT
j_call: TRBJ1-4; v_call: TRBV6-1; d_call: TRBD1; clone_size: .; cdr3_aa: CASSEFDRDNEKLFF; cdr3_nt: TGTGCCAGCAGTGAGTTCGACAGGGATAATGAAAAACTGTTTTTT
j_call: TRBJ2-7; v_call: TRBV20-1; d_call: .; clone_size: .; cdr3_aa: CSARVDGTYEQYF; cdr3_nt: TGCAGTGCTAGAGTCGACGGGACCTACGAGCAGTACTTC
j_call: TRBJ1-2; v_call: TRBV28; d_call: TRBD1; clone_size: many; cdr3_aa: CASSQIWGRYIKQGGGDYGYTF; cdr3_nt: TGTGCCAGCAGCCAAATTTGGGGCAGATACATTAAACAGGGGGGAGGGGACTATGGCTACACCTTC
j_call: TRBJ2-3; v_call: TRBV7-3; d_call: TRBD2; clone_size: many; cdr3_aa: CASSLGTSGDTQYF; cdr3_nt: TGTGCCAGCAGCTTAGGGACTAGCGGGGATACGCAGTATTTT
j_call: TRBJ1-1; v_call: TRBV3-1; d_call: .; clone_size: many; cdr3_aa: CASSEQAMETEAFF; cdr3_nt: TGTGCCAGCAGCGAACAGGCGATGGAGACTGAAGCTTTCTTT
j_call: TRBJ1-5; v_call: TRBV28; d_call: TRBD1; clone_size: few; cdr3_aa: CASRPPGQGAQPQHF; cdr3_nt: TGTGCCAGCAGGCCTCCGGGACAGGGGGCCCAGCCCCAGCATTTT
j_call: TRBJ2-3; v_call: TRBV11-3; d_call: TRBD2; clone_size: many; cdr3_aa: CASSRTSGGSLGTDTQYF; cdr3_nt: TGTGCCAGCAGCCGAACTAGCGGGGGGTCCCTCGGCACAGATACGCAGTATTTT
j_call: TRBJ1-1; v_call: TRBV7-6; d_call: .; clone_size: many; cdr3_aa: CASSWTRNTEAFF; cdr3_nt: TGTGCCAGCAGCTGGACACGGAACACTGAAGCTTTCTTT
j_call: TRBJ1-1; v_call: TRBV6-6; d_call: .; clone_size: many; cdr3_aa: CASRTGLEAFF; cdr3_nt: TGTGCCAGCAGGACCGGGCTCGAAGCTTTCTTT
j_call: TRBJ1-1; v_call: TRBV5-1; d_call: .; clone_size: .; cdr3_aa: CASSTGHLNTEAFF; cdr3_nt: TGCGCCAGCAGCACAGGGCACTTGAACACTGAAGCTTTCTTT
j_call: TRBJ2-7; v_call: TRBV5-1; d_call: TRBD1; clone_size: many; cdr3_aa: CASSFQTGVSEQYF; cdr3_nt: TGCGCCAGCAGCTTCCAGACAGGGGTAAGCGAGCAGTACTTC
j_call: TRBJ2-7; v_call: TRBV6-5; d_call: TRBD1; clone_size: many; cdr3_aa: CASSYSTHRGEGPEQYF; cdr3_nt: TGTGCCAGCAGTTACTCAACGCACAGGGGAGAGGGACCCGAGCAGTACTTC
j_call: TRBJ1-6; v_call: TRBV7-2; d_call: .; clone_size: many; cdr3_aa: CASSLGGGPNSPLHF; cdr3_nt: TGTGCCAGCAGCTTAGGGGGGGGCCCAAATTCACCCCTCCACTTT
j_call: TRBJ2-7; v_call: TRBV12-3/TRBV12-4; d_call: TRBD1; clone_size: .; cdr3_aa: CARGSDRDLEQYF; cdr3_nt: TGTGCCAGGGGATCGGACAGGGACCTTGAGCAGTACTTC
j_call: TRBJ2-3; v_call: TRBV20-1; d_call: .; clone_size: few; cdr3_aa: CSSQGPDTQYF; cdr3_nt: TGCTCCTCACAGGGACCAGATACGCAGTATTTT
j_call: TRBJ2-3; v_call: TRBV6-5; d_call: .; clone_size: many; cdr3_aa: CASRQFAGGTDTQYF; cdr3_nt: TGTGCCAGCAGACAATTCGCGGGCGGGACAGATACGCAGTATTTT
j_call: TRBJ1-2; v_call: TRBV7-8; d_call: .; clone_size: many; cdr3_aa: CASSLNGLNYGYTF; cdr3_nt: TGTGCCAGCAGCCTCAACGGACTGAACTATGGCTACACCTTC
j_call: TRBJ1-2; v_call: TRBV2; d_call: TRBD1; clone_size: many; cdr3_aa: CASREDRGNGYTF; cdr3_nt: TGTGCCAGCAGGGAGGACAGGGGGAATGGCTACACCTTC
j_call: TRBJ2-3; v_call: TRBV6-6; d_call: .; clone_size: many; cdr3_aa: CASSYLTDADTQYF; cdr3_nt: TGTGCCAGCAGTTACCTCACGGACGCAGATACGCAGTATTTT